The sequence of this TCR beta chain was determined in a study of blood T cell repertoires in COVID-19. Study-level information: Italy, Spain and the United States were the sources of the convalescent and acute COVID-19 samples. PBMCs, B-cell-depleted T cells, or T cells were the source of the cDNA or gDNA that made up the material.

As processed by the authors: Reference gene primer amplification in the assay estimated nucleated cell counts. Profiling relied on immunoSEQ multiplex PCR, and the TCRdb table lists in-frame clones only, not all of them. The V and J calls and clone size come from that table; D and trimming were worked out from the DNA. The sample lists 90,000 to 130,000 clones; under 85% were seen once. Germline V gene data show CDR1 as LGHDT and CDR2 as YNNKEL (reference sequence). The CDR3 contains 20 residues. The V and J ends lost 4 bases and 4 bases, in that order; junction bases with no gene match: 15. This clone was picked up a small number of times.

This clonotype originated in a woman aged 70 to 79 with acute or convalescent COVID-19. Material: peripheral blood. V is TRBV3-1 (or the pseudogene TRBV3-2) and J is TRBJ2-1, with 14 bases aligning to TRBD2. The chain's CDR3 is CASSLRLAGGPTSSYNEQFF. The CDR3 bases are TGTGCCAGCAGCCTACGACTAGCGGGAGGGCCTACCTCGAGTTACAATGAGCAGTTCTTC.